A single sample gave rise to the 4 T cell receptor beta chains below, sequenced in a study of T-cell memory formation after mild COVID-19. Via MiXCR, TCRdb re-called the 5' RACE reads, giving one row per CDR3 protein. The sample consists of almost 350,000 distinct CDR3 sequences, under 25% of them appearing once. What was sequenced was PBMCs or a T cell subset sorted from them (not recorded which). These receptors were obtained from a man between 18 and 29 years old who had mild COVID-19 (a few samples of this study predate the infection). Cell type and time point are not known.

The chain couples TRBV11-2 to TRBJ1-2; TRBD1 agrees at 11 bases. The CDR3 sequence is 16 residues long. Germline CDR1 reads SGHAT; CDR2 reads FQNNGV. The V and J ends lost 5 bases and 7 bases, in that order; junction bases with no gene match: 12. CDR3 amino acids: CASSQQDRGRISGYTF. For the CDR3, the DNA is TGTGCCAGCAGCCAGCAGGACAGGGGGCGCATAAGTGGCTACACCTTC.

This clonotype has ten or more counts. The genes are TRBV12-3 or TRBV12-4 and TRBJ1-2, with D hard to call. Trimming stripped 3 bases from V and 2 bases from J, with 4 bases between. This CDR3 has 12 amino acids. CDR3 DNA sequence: TGTGCCAGCAGTTTTAGCAACTATGGCTACACCTTC. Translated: CASSFSNYGYTF.

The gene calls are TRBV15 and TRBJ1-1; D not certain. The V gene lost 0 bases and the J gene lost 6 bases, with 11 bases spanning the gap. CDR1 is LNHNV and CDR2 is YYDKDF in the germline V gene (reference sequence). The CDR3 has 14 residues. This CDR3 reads CATSRDPGSPEAFF. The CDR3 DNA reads TGTGCCACCAGCAGAGATCCTGGTAGCCCTGAAGCTTTCTTT.

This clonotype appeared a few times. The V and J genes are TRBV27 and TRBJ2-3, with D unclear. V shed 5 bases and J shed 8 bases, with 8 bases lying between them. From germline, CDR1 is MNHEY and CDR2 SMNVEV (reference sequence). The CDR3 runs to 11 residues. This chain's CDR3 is CASSNLGTQYF. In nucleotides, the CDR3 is TGTGCCAGCAGTAACTTGGGTACGCAGTATTTT.